Shown below are 6 T cell receptor beta chains from a single sample sequenced in a study of CD8 T cells in ankylosing spondylitis. One entry per CDR3 protein, called by TCRdb with MiXCR from the 5' RACE reads. This sample has around 150,000 distinct CDR3 sequences, with roughly 10% found just once. The sequenced material came from blood, either unsorted or a sorted T cell fraction (not recorded which). These receptors came from a male donor with ankylosing spondylitis or in good health (not recorded which).

This chain connects TRBV28 to TRBJ1-5, with 9 bases aligning to TRBD1. Unmatched junction bases numbered 4, after V lost 7 bases and J lost 6 bases. CDR1 is MDHEN, CDR2 SYDVKM, per germline. There are 13 residues in the CDR3. The CDR3, as DNA: TGTGCCAGCAAACGACAGGGGGGTCAGCCCCAGCATTTT. This codes for CASKRQGGQPQHF.

This clonotype has a count of ten or more. The gene calls are TRBV10-3 and TRBJ1-6; the D is unclear. The germline V gene encodes CDR1 ENHRY and CDR2 SYGVKD. The CDR3 has 15 amino acids. V lost 0 bases, J lost 7 bases, and 10 bases lay in between. DNA for the CDR3: TGTGCCATCAGTGAGTCTGCCAGAGGAAATTCACCCCTCCACTTT. Translated: CAISESARGNSPLHF.

This clonotype appeared a few times. The chain carries TRBV20-1 and TRBJ2-5; the match to TRBD1 covers 8 bases. This CDR3 spans 14 amino acids. CDR1 and CDR2 (germline): DFQATT, SNEGSKA (reference sequence). The junction had 4 bases not matched to a gene; V was cut back by 0 bases and J by 4 bases. This chain's CDR3 is CSAREQGARETQYF. The CDR3, as DNA: TGCAGTGCTAGAGAGCAGGGGGCGAGAGAGACCCAGTACTTC.

CDR3 bases: TGTGCCAGCAGCCCACATGCTAACTATGGCTACACCTTC. Its translation: CASSPHANYGYTF. The chain employs TRBV7-2 and TRBJ1-2; D not certain. The V and J ends lost 5 bases and 0 bases respectively, with 7 bases between them. CDR1 and CDR2 from the germline V gene are SGHTA and FQGNSA. The CDR3 spans 13 residues.

This clonotype was observed at least ten times. The chain is built from TRBV29-1 and TRBJ2-5; TRBD1 matches at 7 bases. This CDR3 is built from 12 residues. Germline V gene lookup returns CDR1 SQVTM and CDR2 ANQGSEA. The V gene end was trimmed by 8 bases and the J gene end by 3 bases; junction bases not matched to a gene: 6. CDR3 nucleotides: TGCAGCTCCGGTCAGGGGGAAGAGACCCAGTACTTC. It codes for CSSGQGEETQYF.

This clonotype was seen a handful of times. This chain joins TRBV7-2 and TRBJ2-3; unclear D gene. Looked up from germline, CDR1 is SGHTA and CDR2 is FQGNSA. The CDR3 covers 15 residues. V was cut by 5 bases and J by 3 bases, with 15 bases left in between. CDR3 DNA sequence: TGTGCCAGCAGCCCGGCGCGACATAGGACAGATACGCAGTATTTT. It is translated as CASSPARHRTDTQYF.